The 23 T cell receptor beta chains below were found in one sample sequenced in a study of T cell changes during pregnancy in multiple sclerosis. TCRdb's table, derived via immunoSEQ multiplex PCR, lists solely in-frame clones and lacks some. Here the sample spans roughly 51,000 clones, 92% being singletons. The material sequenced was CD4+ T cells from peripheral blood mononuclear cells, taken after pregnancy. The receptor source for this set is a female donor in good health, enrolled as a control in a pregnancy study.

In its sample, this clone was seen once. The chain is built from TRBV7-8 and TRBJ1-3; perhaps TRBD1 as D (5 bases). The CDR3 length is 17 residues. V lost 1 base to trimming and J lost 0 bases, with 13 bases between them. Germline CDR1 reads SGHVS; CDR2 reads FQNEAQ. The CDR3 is CASSLGSGPISGNTIYF. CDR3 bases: TGTGCCAGCAGCTTAGGGTCAGGGCCGATCTCTGGAAACACCATATATTTT.

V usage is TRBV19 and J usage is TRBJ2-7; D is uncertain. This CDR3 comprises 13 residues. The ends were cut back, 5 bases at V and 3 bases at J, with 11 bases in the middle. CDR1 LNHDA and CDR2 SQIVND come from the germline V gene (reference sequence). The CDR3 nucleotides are TGTGCCAGTAGTCCGCAGGCGTTCTACGAGCAGTACTTC. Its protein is CASSPQAFYEQYF.

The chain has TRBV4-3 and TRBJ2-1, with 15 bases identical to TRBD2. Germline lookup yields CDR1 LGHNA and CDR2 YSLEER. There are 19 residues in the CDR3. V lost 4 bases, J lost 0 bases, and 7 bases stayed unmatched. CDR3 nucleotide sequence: TGCGCCAGCAGCCGAGGGACTAGCGGGGGGTGGAGCTCCTACAATGAGCAGTTCTTC. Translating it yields CASSRGTSGGWSSYNEQFF.

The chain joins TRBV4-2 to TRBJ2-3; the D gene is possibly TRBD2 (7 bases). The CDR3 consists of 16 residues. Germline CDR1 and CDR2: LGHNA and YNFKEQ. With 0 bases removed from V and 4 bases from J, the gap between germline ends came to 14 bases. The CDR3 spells CASSQERGGAADTQYF. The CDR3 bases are TGTGCCAGCAGCCAAGAGAGGGGGGGGGCTGCAGATACGCAGTATTTT.

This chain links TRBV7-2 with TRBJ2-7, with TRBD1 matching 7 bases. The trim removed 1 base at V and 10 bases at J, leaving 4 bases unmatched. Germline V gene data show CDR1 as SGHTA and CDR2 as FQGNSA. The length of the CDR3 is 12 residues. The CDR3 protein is CASSLERDSQYF. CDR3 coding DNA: TGTGCCAGCAGCTTAGAACGGGACAGTCAGTACTTC.

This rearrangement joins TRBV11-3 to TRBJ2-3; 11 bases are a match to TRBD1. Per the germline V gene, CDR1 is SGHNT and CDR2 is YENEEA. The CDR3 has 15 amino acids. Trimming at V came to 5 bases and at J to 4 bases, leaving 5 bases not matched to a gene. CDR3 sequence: CASSKGQGVADTQYF. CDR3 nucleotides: TGTGCCAGCAGCAAGGGACAGGGGGTCGCAGATACGCAGTATTTT.

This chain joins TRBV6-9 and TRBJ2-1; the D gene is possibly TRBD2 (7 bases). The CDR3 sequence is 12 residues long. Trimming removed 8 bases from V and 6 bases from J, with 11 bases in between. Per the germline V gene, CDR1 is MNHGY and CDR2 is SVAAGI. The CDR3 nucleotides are TGTGCCAGCGGGGGGGCGTCCAATGAGCAGTTCTTC. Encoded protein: CASGGASNEQFF.

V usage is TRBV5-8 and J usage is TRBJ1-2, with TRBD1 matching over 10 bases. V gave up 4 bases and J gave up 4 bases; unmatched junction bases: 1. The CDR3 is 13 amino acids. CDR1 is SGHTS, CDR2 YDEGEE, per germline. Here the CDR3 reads CASSRDRGYGYTF. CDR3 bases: TGTGCCAGCAGCCGGGACAGGGGCTATGGCTACACCTTC.

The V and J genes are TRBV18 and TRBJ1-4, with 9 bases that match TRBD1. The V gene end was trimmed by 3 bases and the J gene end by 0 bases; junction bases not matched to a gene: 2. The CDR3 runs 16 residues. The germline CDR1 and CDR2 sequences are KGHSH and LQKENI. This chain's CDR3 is CASSPRQGATNEKLFF. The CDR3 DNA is TGTGCCAGCTCACCGAGACAGGGGGCAACTAATGAAAAACTGTTTTTT.

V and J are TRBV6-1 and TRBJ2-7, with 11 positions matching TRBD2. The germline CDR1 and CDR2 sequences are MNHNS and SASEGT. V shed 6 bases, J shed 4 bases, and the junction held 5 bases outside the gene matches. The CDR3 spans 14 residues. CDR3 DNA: TGTGCCAGCAGCGAGCCTAGCGGGGGGTACGAGCAGTACTTC. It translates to CASSEPSGGYEQYF.

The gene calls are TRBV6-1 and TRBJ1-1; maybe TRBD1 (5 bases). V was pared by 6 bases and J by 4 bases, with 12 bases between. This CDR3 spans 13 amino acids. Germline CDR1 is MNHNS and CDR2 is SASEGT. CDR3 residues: CASRVGGGTEAFF. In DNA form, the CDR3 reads TGTGCCAGCAGGGTGGGGGGGGGCACTGAAGCTTTCTTT.

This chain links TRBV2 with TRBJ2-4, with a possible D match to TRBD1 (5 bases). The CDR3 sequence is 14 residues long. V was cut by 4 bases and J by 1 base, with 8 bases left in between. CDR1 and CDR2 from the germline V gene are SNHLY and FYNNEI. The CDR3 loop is CASSAGFAKNIQYF. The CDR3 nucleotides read TGTGCCAGCAGTGCAGGGTTCGCCAAAAACATTCAGTACTTC.

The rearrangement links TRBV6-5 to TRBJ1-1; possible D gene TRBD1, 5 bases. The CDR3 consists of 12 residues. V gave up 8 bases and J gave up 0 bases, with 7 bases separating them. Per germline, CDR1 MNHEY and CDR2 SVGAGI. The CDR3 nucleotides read TGTGCCAGCCAGACAGTGAACACTGAAGCTTTCTTT. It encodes CASQTVNTEAFF.

CDR3 coding DNA: TGTGCCAGCAGCTCGTTTCGCTCTGGGGCCAACGTCCTGACTTTC. It is translated as CASSSFRSGANVLTF. The chain uses TRBV7-2 and TRBJ2-6; unclear D gene. The CDR3 is made up of 15 amino acids. V was clipped by 4 bases and J by 0 bases, with 7 bases between them. CDR1 and CDR2 from the germline V gene are SGHTA and FQGNSA.

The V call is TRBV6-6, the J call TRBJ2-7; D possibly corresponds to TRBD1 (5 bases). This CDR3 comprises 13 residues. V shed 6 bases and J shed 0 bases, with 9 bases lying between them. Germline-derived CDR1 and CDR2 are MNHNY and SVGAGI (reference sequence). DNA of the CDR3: TGTGCCAGCAGCCCCGACAGCTCCTACGAGCAGTACTTC. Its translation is CASSPDSSYEQYF.

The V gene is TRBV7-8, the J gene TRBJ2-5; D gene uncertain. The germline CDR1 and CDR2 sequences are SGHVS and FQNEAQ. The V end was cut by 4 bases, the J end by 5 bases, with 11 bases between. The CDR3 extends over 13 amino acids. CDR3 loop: CASSSSTTETQYF. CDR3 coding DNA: TGTGCCAGCAGCTCGTCGACAACGGAGACCCAGTACTTC.

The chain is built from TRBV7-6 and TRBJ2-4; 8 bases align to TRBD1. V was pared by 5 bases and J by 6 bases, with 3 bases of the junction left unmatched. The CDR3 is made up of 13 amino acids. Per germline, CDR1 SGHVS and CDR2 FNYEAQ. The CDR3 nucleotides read TGTGCCAGCAGCACCGGGACAGGAAACATTCAGTACTTC. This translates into CASSTGTGNIQYF.

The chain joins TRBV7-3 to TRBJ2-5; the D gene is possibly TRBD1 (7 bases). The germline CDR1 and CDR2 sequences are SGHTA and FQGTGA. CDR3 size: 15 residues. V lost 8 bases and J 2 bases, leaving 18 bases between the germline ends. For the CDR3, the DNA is TGTGCCAGCTGCCGCCAGGGGGGCCAACAAGAGACCCAGTACTTC. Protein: CASCRQGGQQETQYF.

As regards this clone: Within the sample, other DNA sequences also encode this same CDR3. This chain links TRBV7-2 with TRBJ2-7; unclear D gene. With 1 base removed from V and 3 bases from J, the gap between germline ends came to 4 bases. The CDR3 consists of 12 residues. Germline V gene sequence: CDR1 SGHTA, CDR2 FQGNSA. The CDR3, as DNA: TGTGCCAGCAGCTTAGAGAGCTACGAGCAGTACTTC. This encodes CASSLESYEQYF.

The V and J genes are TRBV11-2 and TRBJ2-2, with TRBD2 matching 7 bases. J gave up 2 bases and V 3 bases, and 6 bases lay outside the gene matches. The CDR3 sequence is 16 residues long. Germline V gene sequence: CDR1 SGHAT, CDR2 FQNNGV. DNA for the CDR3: TGTGCCAGCAGCTTGACAGCGGGGACCAACACCGGGGAGCTGTTTTTT. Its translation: CASSLTAGTNTGELFF. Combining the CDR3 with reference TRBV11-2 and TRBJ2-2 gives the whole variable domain EAGVAQSPRYKIIEKRQSVAFWCNPISGHATLYWYQQILGQGPKLLIQFQNNGVVDDSQLPKDRFSAERLKGVDSTLKIQPAKLEDSAVYLCASSLTAGTNTGELFFGEGSRLTVL.

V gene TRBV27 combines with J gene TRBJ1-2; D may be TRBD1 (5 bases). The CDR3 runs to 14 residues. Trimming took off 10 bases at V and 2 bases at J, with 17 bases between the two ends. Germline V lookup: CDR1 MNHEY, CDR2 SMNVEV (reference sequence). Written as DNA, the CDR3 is TGTGCCACCAGCGGGGGAGCGACGAACTATGGCTACACCTTC. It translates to CATSGGATNYGYTF.

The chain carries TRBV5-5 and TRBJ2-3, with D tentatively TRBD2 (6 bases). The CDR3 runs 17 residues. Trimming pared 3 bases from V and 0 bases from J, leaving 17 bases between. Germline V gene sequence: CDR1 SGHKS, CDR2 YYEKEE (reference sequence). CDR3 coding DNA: TGTGCCAGCAGCTCCCGAGCGGGTCGATCGAGCACAGATACGCAGTATTTT. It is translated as CASSSRAGRSSTDTQYF. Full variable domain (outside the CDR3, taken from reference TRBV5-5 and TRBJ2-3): DAGVTQSPTHLIKTRGQQVTLRCSPISGHKSVSWYQQVLGQGPQFIFQYYEKEERGRGNFPDRFSARQFPNYSSELNVNALLLGDSALYLCASSSRAGRSSTDTQYFGPGTRLTVL.

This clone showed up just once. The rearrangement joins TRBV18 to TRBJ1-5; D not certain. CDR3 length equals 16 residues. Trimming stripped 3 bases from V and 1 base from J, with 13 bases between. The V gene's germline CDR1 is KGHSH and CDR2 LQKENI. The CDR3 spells CASSPSVQASNQPQHF. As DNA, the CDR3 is TGTGCCAGCTCACCGTCGGTCCAGGCGAGCAATCAGCCCCAGCATTTT.